A selection of T cell receptor beta chains follows, all from one sample in a study of T-cell memory formation after mild COVID-19. Using its own MiXCR run on the 5' RACE reads, TCRdb lists one record per CDR3 protein. The table records roughly 450,000 distinct CDR3 sequences, 18% of them present only once. The sample comprised PBMCs or a T cell subset sorted from them (not recorded which). The receptors here all came from an adult woman who had mild COVID-19 (a few samples of this study predate the infection). Cell type and time point are not known. Both conserved end residues are part of each CDR3. Clone size is shown for a subset of rows, as once, few, many or a class of expanded clone.

TRBJ2-4 - TRBV5-1 CASSSETARSKNIQYF
TRBJ2-7 - TRBV27 CASSLSHYRDEQYF
TRBJ2-3 - TRBV7-2 CASSSARRDTQYF
TRBJ2-5 - TRBV28 CASSGGTGAAETQYF
TRBJ2-1 few TRBV7-8 CASSLVRLAGVEDNEQFF
TRBJ1-3 few TRBV29-1 CSGEGGNVGNTIYF
TRBJ1-1 - TRBV5-1 CASSLHLAVGSTEAFF
TRBJ2-1 - TRBV20-1 CSALGRVRNEQFF
TRBJ2-5 - TRBV3-1 CASSLWGLADQETQYF
TRBJ2-2 few TRBV29-1 CSVEVGPWNTGELFF
TRBJ2-3 - TRBV21-1 CASSISRPTVVTQYF
TRBJ1-5 many TRBV5-6 CASSLGGPVGNQPQHF
TRBJ2-7 - TRBV19 CASSISTAPYEQYF
TRBJ2-7 many TRBV7-7 CASSPSFLSYEQYF
TRBJ1-1 few TRBV5-6 CASSRDWNTEAFF
TRBJ2-7 - TRBV19 CASGPGGGEQYF
TRBJ1-4 - TRBV18 CASSRTGGYEKLFF
TRBJ2-7 few TRBV12-1 CASRHTTYEQYF
TRBJ2-7 few TRBV9 CASSVGSRGFYEQYF
TRBJ2-7 few TRBV29-1 CSAEGQFYEQYF
TRBJ2-2 few TRBV19 CASWDRGTGELFF
TRBJ2-5 many TRBV10-3 CAISELAGAQETQYF
TRBJ2-7 many TRBV18 CASSPTSGLNEQYF
TRBJ1-1 many TRBV7-8 CASSLQGQDTEAFF
TRBJ2-5 few TRBV7-2 CASSSGRATRETQYF
TRBJ2-1 - TRBV7-8 CASTPGGPLFNEQFF
TRBJ2-1 - TRBV5-1 CASSRLPGQGTYNEQFF
TRBJ2-4 few TRBV7-9 CASSLDVAKNIQYF
TRBJ1-1 once TRBV15 CATRGEDKLNTEAFF
TRBJ2-3 few TRBV20-1 CSARQSSTDTQYF
TRBJ2-1 - TRBV11-1 CASSYTSPVSSYNEQFF
TRBJ2-4 few TRBV24-1 CATSAGTGGANIQYF
TRBJ2-5 few TRBV10-3 CAIRPPIEETQYF
TRBJ2-2 - TRBV5-1 CASSLGSGLAVSGELFF
TRBJ2-1 - TRBV12-3/TRBV12-4 CASTGSYNEQFF
TRBJ2-7 - TRBV7-2 CASSLGREVQYF
TRBJ2-5 - TRBV7-8 CASSWGTGRGETQYF